The 20 T cell receptor beta chains below all came from one sample that was sequenced in a study of cytomegalovirus exposure and HLA in healthy donors. With 60 Vbeta and 13 Jbeta primers, the PCR was carried out. Sequencing used immunoSEQ multiplex PCR; TCRdb keeps in-frame clones, though not all of them. The table lists about 140,000 clones, roughly 73% of them singletons. The sequencing input was PBMCs. Every receptor here comes from a female donor in good health and CMV-seronegative.

This clone showed up just a few times. The chain combines TRBV25-1 with TRBJ2-3, with 8 bases fitting TRBD2. J gave up 2 bases and V 4 bases, and 2 bases lay outside the gene matches. This CDR3 region has 14 residues. The germline V gene has CDR1 MGHDK and CDR2 SYGVNS. In DNA, the CDR3 is TGTGCCAGCAGTGTAGCGGGGCTCACAGATACGCAGTATTTT. It translates to CASSVAGLTDTQYF.

The rearrangement joins TRBV10-3 to TRBJ1-1, with TRBD1 matching over 9 bases. The J segment lost 0 bases and the V segment lost 2 bases, leaving 7 bases of the junction unmatched. The CDR3 loop spans 17 amino acids. CDR1 is ENHRY and CDR2 is SYGVKD in the germline V gene. The chain's CDR3 is CAISERDREPMNTEAFF. The CDR3 DNA sequence: TGTGCCATCAGTGAGAGGGACAGGGAGCCCATGAACACTGAAGCTTTCTTT.

This rearrangement joins TRBV29-1 to TRBJ2-3; the match to TRBD1 covers 8 bases. J was trimmed by 2 bases and V by 8 bases; bases with no gene match: 9. This CDR3 spans 14 amino acids. The germline gives CDR1 SQVTM, CDR2 ANQGSEA. The CDR3: CSLLRTGITDTQYF. CDR3 DNA: TGCAGCCTCCTAAGGACAGGGATCACAGATACGCAGTATTTT.

The V call is TRBV6-6, the J call TRBJ1-5; weak D call: TRBD1 (5 bases). CDR1 is MNHNY, CDR2 SVGAGI, per germline (reference sequence). The CDR3 loop spans 14 amino acids. The ends were cut back, 4 bases at V and 3 bases at J, with 10 bases in the middle. The CDR3 nucleotides are TGTGCCAGCAGTTCCGGGGGGTTCAATCAGCCCCAGCATTTT. This gives the protein CASSSGGFNQPQHF.

This sequence joins TRBV27 and TRBJ2-5; 7 positions agree with TRBD1. With the DNA end fitting TRBJ2-7 better, the J assignment may be wrong. The CDR3 is made up of 12 amino acids. The germline V gene has CDR1 MNHEY and CDR2 SMNVEV (reference sequence). CDR3 amino acids: CGQHARQGEQYF. The CDR3 DNA sequence: TGTGGACAACACGCCAGACAGGGCGAGCAGTACTTC.

The rearrangement joins TRBV7-8 to TRBJ1-1; a possible D gene is TRBD1 (6 bases). V lost 5 bases and J lost 5, with 24 bases in between. The germline V gene has CDR1 SGHVS and CDR2 FQNEAQ. The CDR3 runs 17 residues. DNA of the CDR3: TGTGCCAGCAGCCTAATAGGGGGGGCCAGGGCGGGGACTGAAGCTTTCTTT. Amino acids: CASSLIGGARAGTEAFF.

The chain uses TRBV5-6 and TRBJ1-2, with 10 bases identical to TRBD1. Per the germline V gene, CDR1 is SGHDT and CDR2 is YYEEEE. This CDR3 region has 14 residues. With 2 bases clipped from V and 8 bases from J, the junction kept 6 bases outside the gene matches. The CDR3 protein is CASSFPDRGSGYTF. CDR3 nucleotides: TGTGCCAGCAGCTTCCCGGACAGGGGGAGCGGCTACACCTTC.

This clone was recorded only once. The rearrangement joins TRBV27 to TRBJ2-1, with D possibly TRBD2 on 6 matching bases. This CDR3 has 16 amino acids. Germline V gene sequence: CDR1 MNHEY, CDR2 SMNVEV (reference sequence). V lost 3 bases and J lost 4, with 16 bases in between. CDR3 sequence (DNA): TGTGCCAGCAGTTTGGGGTCTAGCGAGGGATACAATGAGCAGTTCTTC. This sequence encodes CASSLGSSEGYNEQFF.

The chain carries TRBV18 and TRBJ1-3; tentative D call: TRBD1 (6 bases). Germline V gene lookup returns CDR1 KGHSH and CDR2 LQKENI. Between the trimmed V and J ends, which lost 2 bases and 2 bases, there was a span of 10 bases. This CDR3 has 15 residues. As DNA, the CDR3 is TGTGCCAGCTCACCAGGACAGTTTCCTGGAAACACCATATATTTT. Residues: CASSPGQFPGNTIYF.

V gene TRBV15 combines with J gene TRBJ2-3; D perhaps matches TRBD2 (5 bases). Per germline, CDR1 LNHNV and CDR2 YYDKDF (reference sequence). The V gene lost 1 base and the J gene lost 9 bases, with 20 bases spanning the gap. The CDR3 extends over 16 amino acids. The CDR3: CATSRVDREGVATQYF. CDR3 sequence (DNA): TGTGCCACCAGCAGAGTCGACCGGGAAGGTGTAGCCACGCAGTATTTT.

The V gene is TRBV19, the J gene TRBJ2-7, with unresolved D. Germline CDR1 LNHDA, CDR2 SQIVND (reference sequence). Trimming cost V 4 bases and J 2 bases, with 3 bases left between them. This CDR3 contains 11 residues. The CDR3 here is CASSTPYEQYF. Here the CDR3 DNA reads TGTGCCAGTAGTACTCCCTACGAGCAGTACTTC.

The rearrangement links TRBV2 to TRBJ2-3, with 7 bases identical to TRBD1. Germline CDR1 SNHLY, CDR2 FYNNEI. The CDR3 length is 14 residues. J lost 0 bases, V lost 11 bases, and 8 bases had no gene match. CDR3 amino acids: CAAKDRTSTDTQYF. CDR3 DNA sequence: TGTGCCGCCAAGGACAGGACTAGCACAGATACGCAGTATTTT. The full variable domain, completed using reference TRBV2 and TRBJ2-3, is EPEVTQTPSHQVTQMGQEVILRCVPISNHLYFYWYRQILGQKVEFLVSFYNNEISEKSEIFDDQFSVERPDGSNFTLKIRSTKLEDSAMYFCAAKDRTSTDTQYFGPGTRLTVL.

This clone was detected only once. The J gene is TRBJ2-7, the V gene TRBV28; TRBD1 agrees at 8 bases. Germline V gene data show CDR1 as MDHEN and CDR2 as SYDVKM. V shed 4 bases, J shed 2 bases, and the junction held 7 bases outside the gene matches. CDR3 length: 15 amino acids. The CDR3 DNA reads TGTGCCAGCAGTTCATTCAGGACAGGGACCTACGAGCAGTACTTC. Its protein is CASSSFRTGTYEQYF.

This chain joins TRBV6-1 and TRBJ1-1; no reliable D call. Trimming shortened V by 0 bases and J by 1 base, and 9 bases separated the two germline ends. CDR3 length: 15 amino acids. Germline CDR1 reads MNHNS; CDR2 reads SASEGT. The DNA for the CDR3 is TGTGCCAGCAGTGAAGCATCCACGGGGAACACTGAAGCTTTCTTT. As protein: CASSEASTGNTEAFF.

This clone has a handful of counts. The chain links TRBV6-5 to TRBJ1-4, with D maybe TRBD1 (5 bases). CDR1 and CDR2 from the germline V gene are MNHEY and SVGAGI. Trimming cost V 5 bases and J 7 bases, with 11 bases left between them. CDR3 length equals 13 residues. Here the CDR3 reads CASSPGRAEKLFF. The CDR3 bases are TGTGCCAGCAGTCCAGGCAGGGCTGAAAAACTGTTTTTT.

The chain uses TRBV6-6 and TRBJ2-5, with a tentative D call TRBD1 (6 bases). The CDR3 is 11 amino acids. Trimming left V 10 bases short and J 4 bases short, with 10 bases between. The germline V gene has CDR1 MNHNY and CDR2 SVGAGI (reference sequence). The CDR3 coding sequence is TGTGCCACAAGAGGGGGAGAGACCCAGTACTTC. Encoded protein: CATRGGETQYF.

The chain combines TRBV14 with TRBJ2-7, with TRBD1 identical over 8 bases. This CDR3 is built from 15 residues. V lost 4 bases to trimming and J lost 3 bases; unmatched junction nucleotides: 8. Germline CDR1 SGHDN, CDR2 FVKESK. CDR3 bases: TGTGCCAGCAGCCTTGCCCGACAGGGGATCTACGAGCAGTACTTC. It translates to CASSLARQGIYEQYF.

This clone showed up just a few times. The chain combines TRBV4-2 with TRBJ1-2; D remains ambiguous. The length of the CDR3 is 15 residues. The ends were cut back, 0 bases at V and 8 bases at J, with 16 bases in the middle. Germline CDR1 and CDR2: LGHNA and YNFKEQ. The chain's CDR3 is CASSQDLTEYVGYTF. In DNA, the CDR3 is TGTGCCAGCAGCCAAGATCTGACTGAGTATGTCGGCTACACCTTC.

The chain employs TRBV28 and TRBJ1-2, with D possibly matching TRBD1 (5 bases). Looked up from germline, CDR1 is MDHEN and CDR2 is SYDVKM. V lost 7 bases and J 4 bases, leaving 19 bases between the germline ends. This CDR3 region has 15 residues. In DNA form, the CDR3 reads TGTGCCAGCACTACACAGGAGTACACCGTCTATGGCTACACCTTC. It specifies CASTTQEYTVYGYTF.

The chain employs TRBV27 and TRBJ2-1; possible D gene TRBD2, 6 bases. The CDR3 loop spans 17 amino acids. The germline V gene has CDR1 MNHEY and CDR2 SMNVEV (reference sequence). V lost 1 base and J 5 bases, leaving 18 bases between the germline ends. The CDR3 reads CASSLFMDYQPHNEQFF. The CDR3 DNA reads as TGTGCCAGCAGTTTATTCATGGACTACCAACCTCACAATGAGCAGTTCTTC.